These T cell receptor beta chains were read from a single sample in a study of cytotoxic CD8 clonotypes in ibrutinib-treated CLL. Only in-frame clones appear in the TCRdb table, and some are missing; sequencing was by immunoSEQ multiplex PCR. The data hold 300,000 to 350,000 clones, with about 80% observed a single time. The input for sequencing was PBMCs, taken before ibrutinib treatment. The receptors were gathered from a human donor with chronic lymphocytic leukemia. CDR3s include the opening cysteine and the closing phenylalanine or tryptophan.

cdr3_length v_call cdr3_aa
16 TRBV11-2 CASSLEIVRGANVLTF
14 TRBV6-1 CASNTGTGDTEAFF
20 TRBV9 CASSVVEGRGVRSSYNEQFF
14 TRBV11-2 CASSLDRLGRKAFF
11 TRBV2 CASSEEETQYF
17 TRBV27 CASSPLIVTKSYNEQFF
14 TRBV19 CASSKGQGLYEQYF
13 TRBV6-5 CASSYPGQYYPTF
11 TRBV20-1 CSAAGTDTQYF
15 TRBV27 CASSFATLWTDTQYF
13 TRBV30 CAWSEGTNYGYTF
14 TRBV6-1 CASSRDWSSYEQYF
14 TRBV9 CASSVAQAHNEQFF
12 TRBV13 CASSLAAGELFF
16 TRBV7-9 CASRQFSGRSYNEQFF
14 TRBV6-5 CASSYSGLGGEQYF
15 TRBV4-2 CASSQVHAGTYEQYF
14 TRBV15 CATSRGQGGNEQFF
15 TRBV7-2 CASSLAPGANYGYTF
16 TRBV23-1 CASSRLQGAANEKLFF
15 TRBV7-2 CASSLRYSGTDEQYF
15 TRBV15 CATSTPGTLAYEQYF
11 TRBV29-1 CSVERLHTQYF
15 TRBV7-8 CASSFSGSTTGELFF
14 TRBV19 CASSLGRTTYGYTF
14 TRBV2 CASSETGQGILQFF
16 TRBV6-5 CASSYSGVSSTDTQYF
15 TRBV7-9 CASSLVGGTDTEAFF